One and the same sample provided the 11 T cell receptor beta chains below, sequenced in a study of glioma-infiltrating T cells. TCR alpha and beta CDR3 regions were amplified from RNA using iRepertoire nested multiplex PCR. MiXCR, applied by TCRdb to the multiplex PCR reads, yields one record per CDR3 protein. The repertoire consists of some 180,000 distinct CDR3 sequences, with roughly a third occurring once and the leading ten covering 20% to 25%. Sample: glioma tissue, nonneoplastic brain tissue, or PBMCs (not recorded which). The receptors derive from a human donor with low-grade glioma or glioblastoma, undergoing nonglioma brain surgery, or in good health (not recorded which).

The rearrangement joins TRBV4-3 to TRBJ2-2; the match to TRBD2 covers 12 bases. Germline V gene lookup returns CDR1 LGHNA and CDR2 YSLEER. V gave up 0 bases and J gave up 5 bases; unmatched junction bases: 4. CDR3 length: 17 residues. CDR3 residues: CASSQDGLAGGTGELFF. DNA of the CDR3: TGCGCCAGCAGCCAAGACGGGCTAGCGGGAGGGACCGGGGAGCTGTTTTTT.

This clonotype was found a few times. This may come from a read error, since a much larger clone is one base off. The chain couples TRBV6-1 to TRBJ2-7; no clear D gene. Trimming left V 5 bases short and J 2 bases short, with 13 bases between. The germline V gene has CDR1 MNHNS and CDR2 SASEGT. This CDR3 comprises 14 residues. The CDR3 protein is CASSLTTNTYEQYF. In DNA form, the CDR3 reads TGTGCCAGCAGTCTCACGACAAATACCTACGAGCAGTACTTC.

The J gene is TRBJ1-2, the V gene TRBV29-1, with 8 bases matching TRBD1. The germline CDR1 and CDR2 sequences are SQVTM and ANQGSEA. CDR3 length: 14 amino acids. V shed 3 bases, J shed 5 bases, and the junction held 8 bases outside the gene matches. DNA for the CDR3: TGCAGCGTTGAGGCTCGACAGGGGTGGTATGGCTACACCTTC. It yields the protein CSVEARQGWYGYTF.

Details on this clonotype: This may be a read error, as it is one base from a much larger clone. The chain joins TRBV27 to TRBJ1-4, with unresolved D. The CDR3 is 16 amino acids. Per germline, CDR1 MNHEY and CDR2 SMNVEV (reference sequence). The V and J ends lost 7 bases and 2 bases respectively, with 17 bases between them. CDR3 DNA sequence: TGTGCCAGCACCCAAGAAAAGCAACGGACTAATGAAAAACTGTTTTTT. It translates to CASTQEKQRTNEKLFF.

Concerning this clonotype itself: At one end, the junction sequence differs from germline, possibly due to a read error. This chain links TRBV7-8 with TRBJ2-1; no firm D call. CDR3 size: 16 residues. Germline CDR1 reads SGHVS; CDR2 reads FQNEAQ. As DNA, the CDR3 is TGTGCCAGCAGTTACTTCCCAACGACACTGGCGCATGAGGAGTTCTTC. As protein: CASSYFPTTLAHEEFF.

This clonotype was recorded at least ten times. The rearrangement links TRBV20-1 to TRBJ1-2, with TRBD1 matching over 8 bases. Trimming removed 5 bases from V and 5 bases from J; junction bases left unmatched: 10. Germline CDR1 reads DFQATT; CDR2 reads SNEGSKA (reference sequence). The CDR3 consists of 14 residues. The CDR3 DNA sequence: TGCAGTGCTGAATCCGGGACAGGACGTTATGGCTACACCTTC. As protein: CSAESGTGRYGYTF.

The chain couples TRBV27 to TRBJ2-1; TRBD2 matches 14 bases. Looked up from germline, CDR1 is MNHEY and CDR2 is SMNVEV (reference sequence). CDR3 length: 20 residues. V lost 6 bases to trimming and J lost 0 bases; unmatched junction nucleotides: 13. CDR3 coding DNA: TGTGCCAGCAGCGTAGGGCCCGGGACTAGCGGGAGTTCCTCCTACAATGAGCAGTTCTTC. Its translation: CASSVGPGTSGSSSYNEQFF.

In this sample, this clonotype turned up many times. The V gene is TRBV12-3 or TRBV12-4, the J gene TRBJ1-5, with a weak D call TRBD1 (5 bases). This CDR3 spans 13 amino acids. Trimming shortened V by 10 bases and J by 1 base, and 11 bases separated the two germline ends. CDR3: CATLEGSNQPQHF. The CDR3 DNA sequence: TGTGCCACCCTGGAGGGGAGCAATCAGCCCCAGCATTTT.

The V call is TRBV7-2, the J call TRBJ2-2, with 7 bases aligning to TRBD2. CDR1 and CDR2 from the germline V gene are SGHTA and FQGNSA. V shed 2 bases, J shed 2 bases, and the junction held 5 bases outside the gene matches. The CDR3 spans 16 residues. CDR3 loop: CASSLLGGSNTGELFF. The DNA of the CDR3 is TGTGCCAGCAGCTTACTGGGCGGGAGTAACACCGGGGAGCTGTTTTTT.

The table lists this clonotype with many counts. This rearrangement joins TRBV6-6 to TRBJ2-2; 7 bases are shared with TRBD1. The V gene's germline CDR1 is MNHNY and CDR2 SVGAGI (reference sequence). This CDR3 has 18 amino acids. V trimming: 0 bases; J trimming: 2 bases; junction bases outside the gene matches: 9. The CDR3 reads CASSYSTRRQGNTGELFF. CDR3 bases: TGTGCCAGCAGTTACTCGACCCGCAGACAGGGTAACACCGGGGAGCTGTTTTTT.

This clonotype was observed at least ten times. This chain joins TRBV6-1 and TRBJ2-5; D is unresolved. The CDR3 sequence is 13 residues long. V lost 5 bases to trimming and J lost 4 bases, with 11 bases between them. Germline CDR1 reads MNHNS; CDR2 reads SASEGT. The CDR3 is CASSPGVPETQYF. Written as DNA, the CDR3 is TGTGCCAGCAGTCCCGGAGTACCAGAGACCCAGTACTTC.